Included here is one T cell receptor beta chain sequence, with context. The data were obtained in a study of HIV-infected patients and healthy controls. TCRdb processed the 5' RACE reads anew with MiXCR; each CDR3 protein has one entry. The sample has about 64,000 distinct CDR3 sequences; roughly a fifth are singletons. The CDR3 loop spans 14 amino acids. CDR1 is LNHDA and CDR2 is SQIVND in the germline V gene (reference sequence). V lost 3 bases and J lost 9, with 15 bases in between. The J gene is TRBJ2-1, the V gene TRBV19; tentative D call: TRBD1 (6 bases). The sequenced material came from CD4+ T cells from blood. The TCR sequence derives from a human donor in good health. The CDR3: CASSIQGSSTEQFF. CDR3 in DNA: TGTGCCAGTAGTATTCAGGGGAGTTCGACTGAGCAGTTCTTC.